This TCR beta chain was recorded in a study of Ad26.COV2.S vaccination and SARS-CoV-2 variants. CDR1 and CDR2 from the germline V gene are SGHNT and YENEEA. Trimming took 5 bases from V and 1 from J; bases not matched to a gene: 5. This CDR3 is 14 amino acids long. Treatment specified: some 20 received Ad26.COV2.S at low or high dose, single or two shots; about 5 received placebo; per-sample allocation not given. Day 63 following the first vaccine or placebo injection was when the samples were taken. Sequenced by immunoSEQ multiplex PCR; TCRdb stores in-frame clones only, minus some. Of roughly 510,000 clones in the sample, around nine tenths were seen once.

The sequence was collected from a person between 18 and 65 years old who received the Ad26.COV2.S COVID-19 vaccine or a placebo. The rearrangement joins TRBV11-3 to TRBJ2-7; 7 positions match TRBD1. The sample was peripheral blood, taken in a trial of Ad26.COV2.S vaccine versus placebo. The CDR3 nucleotides read TGTGCCAGCAGCCGAGACAGGGATTCCTACGAGCAGTACTTC. This translates into CASSRDRDSYEQYF.